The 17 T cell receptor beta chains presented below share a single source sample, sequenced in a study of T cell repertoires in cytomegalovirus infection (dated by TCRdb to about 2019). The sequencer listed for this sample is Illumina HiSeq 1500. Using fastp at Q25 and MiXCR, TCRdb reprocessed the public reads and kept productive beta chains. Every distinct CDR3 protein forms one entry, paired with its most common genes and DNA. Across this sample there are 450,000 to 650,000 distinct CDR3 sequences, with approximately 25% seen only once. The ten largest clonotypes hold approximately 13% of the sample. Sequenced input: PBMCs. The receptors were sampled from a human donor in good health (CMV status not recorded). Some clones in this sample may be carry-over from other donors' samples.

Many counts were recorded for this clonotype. This CDR3 reads CASIADSRGAGELFF. The CDR3 DNA follows: TGTGCCAGCATCGCGGACAGTAGAGGTGCCGGGGAGCTGTTTTTT. The chain combines TRBV11-3 with TRBJ2-2, with D maybe TRBD1 (6 bases). The length of the CDR3 is 15 residues. V was clipped by 7 bases and J by 6 bases, with 18 bases between them. Germline V CDR1 and CDR2: SGHNT, YENEEA.

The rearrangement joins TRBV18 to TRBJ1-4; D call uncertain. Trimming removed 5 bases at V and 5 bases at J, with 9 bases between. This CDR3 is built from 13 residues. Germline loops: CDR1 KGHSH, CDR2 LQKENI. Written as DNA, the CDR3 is TGTGCCAGCTCATCTTCACGGAATGAAAAACTGTTTTTT. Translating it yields CASSSSRNEKLFF.

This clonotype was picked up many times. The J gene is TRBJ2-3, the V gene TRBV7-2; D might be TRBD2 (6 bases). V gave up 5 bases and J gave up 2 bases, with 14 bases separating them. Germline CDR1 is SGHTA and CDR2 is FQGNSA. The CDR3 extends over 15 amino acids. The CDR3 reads CASSKGLDLTDTQYF. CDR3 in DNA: TGTGCCAGCAGCAAGGGACTGGACCTCACAGATACGCAGTATTTT.

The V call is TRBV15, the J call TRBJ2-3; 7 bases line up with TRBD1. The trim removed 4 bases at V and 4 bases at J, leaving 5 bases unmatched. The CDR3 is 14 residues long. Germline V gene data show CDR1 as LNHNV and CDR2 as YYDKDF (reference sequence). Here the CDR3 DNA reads TGTGCCACCAGCACGACAGGGTTGGCAGATACGCAGTATTTT. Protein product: CATSTTGLADTQYF.

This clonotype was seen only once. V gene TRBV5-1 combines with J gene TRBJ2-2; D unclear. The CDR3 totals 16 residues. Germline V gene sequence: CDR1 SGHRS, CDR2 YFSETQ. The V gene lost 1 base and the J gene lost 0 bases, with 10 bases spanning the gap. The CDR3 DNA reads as TGCGCCAGCAGCTTGTGGTCCACATCGAACACCGGGGAGCTGTTTTTT. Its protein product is CASSLWSTSNTGELFF.

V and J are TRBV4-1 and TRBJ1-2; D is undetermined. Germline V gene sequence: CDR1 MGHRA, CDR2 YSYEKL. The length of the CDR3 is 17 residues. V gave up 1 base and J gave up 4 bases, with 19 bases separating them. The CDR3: CASSQVNGPILAYGYTF. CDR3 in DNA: TGCGCCAGCAGCCAAGTGAACGGACCGATCCTTGCCTATGGCTACACCTTC.

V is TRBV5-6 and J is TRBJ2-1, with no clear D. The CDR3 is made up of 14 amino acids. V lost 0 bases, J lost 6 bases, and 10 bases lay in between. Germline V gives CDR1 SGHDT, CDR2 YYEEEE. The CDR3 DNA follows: TGTGCCAGCAGCTTGGCCGGTCTAGTCAATGAGCAGTTCTTC. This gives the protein CASSLAGLVNEQFF. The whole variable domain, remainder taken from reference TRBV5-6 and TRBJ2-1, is DAGVTQSPTHLIKTRGQQVTLRCSPKSGHDTVSWYQQALGQGPQFIFQYYEEEERQRGNFPDRFSGHQFPNYSSELNVNALLLGDSALYLCASSLAGLVNEQFFGPGTRLTVL.

The CDR3 reads CASSFIGLADNEQFF. In nucleotides, the CDR3 is TGCGCCAGCAGCTTCATCGGACTAGCGGACAATGAGCAGTTCTTC. The V and J genes are TRBV5-1 and TRBJ2-1; 10 bases are a match to TRBD2. The CDR3 runs to 15 residues. The germline V gene has CDR1 SGHRS and CDR2 YFSETQ. With V trimmed by 2 bases and J by 5 bases, 4 bases remained unmatched.

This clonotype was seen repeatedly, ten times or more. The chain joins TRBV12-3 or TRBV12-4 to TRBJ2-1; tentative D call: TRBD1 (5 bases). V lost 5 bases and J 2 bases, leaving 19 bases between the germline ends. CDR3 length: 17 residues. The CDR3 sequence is CASSRTIDSTPYNEQFF. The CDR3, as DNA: TGTGCCAGCAGTAGAACCATAGACAGTACCCCCTACAATGAGCAGTTCTTC.

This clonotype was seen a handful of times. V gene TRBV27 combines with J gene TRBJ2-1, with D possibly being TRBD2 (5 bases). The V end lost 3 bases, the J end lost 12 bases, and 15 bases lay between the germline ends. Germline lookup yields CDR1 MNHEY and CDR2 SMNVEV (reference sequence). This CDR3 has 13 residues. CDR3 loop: CASSFLLAKRQFF. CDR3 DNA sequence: TGTGCCAGCAGTTTTCTCCTAGCCAAGCGGCAGTTCTTC.

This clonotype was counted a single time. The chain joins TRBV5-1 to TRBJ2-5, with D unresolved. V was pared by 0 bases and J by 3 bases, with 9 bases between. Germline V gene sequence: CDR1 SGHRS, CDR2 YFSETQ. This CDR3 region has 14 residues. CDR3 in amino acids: CASSLGTQEETQYF. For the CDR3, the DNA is TGCGCCAGCAGCTTGGGGACCCAGGAAGAGACCCAGTACTTC.

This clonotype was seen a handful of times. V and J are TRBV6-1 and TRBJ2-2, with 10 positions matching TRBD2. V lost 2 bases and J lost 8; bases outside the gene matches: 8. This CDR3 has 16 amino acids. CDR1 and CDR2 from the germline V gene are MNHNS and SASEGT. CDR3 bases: TGTGCCAGCAGTGAACTGGGAGCGGGAGGGCCTGGGGAGCTGTTTTTT. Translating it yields CASSELGAGGPGELFF.

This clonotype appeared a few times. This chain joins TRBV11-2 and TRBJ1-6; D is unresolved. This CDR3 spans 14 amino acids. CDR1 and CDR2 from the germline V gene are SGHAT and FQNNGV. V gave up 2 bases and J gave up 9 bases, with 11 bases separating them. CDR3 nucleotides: TGTGCCAGCAGCTTAAGCGAATTCTTTTCACCCCTCCACTTT. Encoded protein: CASSLSEFFSPLHF.

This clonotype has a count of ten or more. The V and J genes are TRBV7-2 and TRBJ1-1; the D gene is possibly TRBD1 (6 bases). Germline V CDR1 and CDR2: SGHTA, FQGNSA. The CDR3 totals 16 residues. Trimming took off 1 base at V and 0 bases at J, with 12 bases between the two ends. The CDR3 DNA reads TGTGCCAGCAGCTTAGTCGGGGGGCTTTTGAACACTGAAGCTTTCTTT. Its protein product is CASSLVGGLLNTEAFF.

For the CDR3, the DNA is TGTGCCAGCAGAATGGGACTAGCCGCATTTTCCTCCTACAATGAGCAGTTCTTC. This sequence encodes CASRMGLAAFSSYNEQFF. This sequence joins TRBV6-2 or TRBV6-3 and TRBJ2-1, with 9 bases matching TRBD2. This CDR3 is 18 amino acids long. Losses at the gene ends were 6 bases for V and 0 bases for J; bases not matched to a gene: 12. Germline assignment: CDR1 MNHEY and CDR2 SVGEGT.

The CDR3 is CASKGQGVGKAEAFF. DNA of the CDR3: TGTGCCAGTAAGGGGCAAGGGGTCGGAAAGGCTGAAGCTTTCTTT. This chain links TRBV19 with TRBJ1-1, with D possibly TRBD1 on 5 matching bases. Per the germline V gene, CDR1 is LNHDA and CDR2 is SQIVND (reference sequence). This CDR3 spans 15 amino acids. V gave up 7 bases and J gave up 6 bases, with 21 bases separating them.

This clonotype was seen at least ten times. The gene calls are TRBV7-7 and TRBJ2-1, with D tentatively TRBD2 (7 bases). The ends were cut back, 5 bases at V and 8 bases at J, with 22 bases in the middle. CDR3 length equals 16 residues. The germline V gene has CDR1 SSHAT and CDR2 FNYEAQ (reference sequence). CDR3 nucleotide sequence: TGTGCCAGCAGCCGATTAGGGGGGGCTCGGGTGGATGAGCAGTTCTTC. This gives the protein CASSRLGGARVDEQFF.